This T cell receptor beta chain was retrieved from a study of control samples from healthy donors and cancer patients (TCRdb year 2020). This clone was seen a single time. Its recognized antigen is unknown. No base-level quality is on record; no much larger clone is a single base apart. V is cut by 6 bases and J by 1 base, and the space between the germline ends is 13 bases. Via the germline V gene, CDR1 is SGHRS and CDR2 YFSETQ. The CDR3 measures 14 amino acids from cysteine to phenylalanine. Of all the DNA, just the CDR3 is kept, 42 bases in frame from base 1. The method was the immunoSEQ multiplex PCR assay. This is the immuneACCESS table as TCRdb keeps it, with only in-frame sequences that have V and J called. A part of the clones is gone; compared with another copy, unresolved V genes explain less than half, and the rest is unexplained. The sample contains 15,000 to 17,000 clones, more than 75% of them found a single time. The ten largest clones capture 11% of the sample.

Here the chain combines TRBV5-1 and TRBJ1-1, and possibly TRBD1, on 5 matching bases. Sequenced input: PBMCs. This TCR derives from a woman in her sixties or seventies with colorectal cancer. The CDR3 here reads CASKYLGQNTEAFF. The DNA sequence is as follows: TGCGCCAGCAAATACCTCGGACAGAACACTGAAGCTTTCTTT.